These 26 T cell receptor beta chains originate from one sample sequenced in a study of T cell responses to AZD1222 COVID-19 vaccine. Sequencing was performed with immunoSEQ multiplex PCR; in TCRdb, only in-frame clones are kept and a portion is missing. The data show roughly 120,000 clones, about 85% seen once. The sample here was peripheral blood, taken on day 0 of AZD1222 vaccination. The receptors come from an adult in good health.

The gene calls are TRBV5-8 and TRBJ2-1; D gene uncertain. The CDR3 has 11 residues. Germline V gene data show CDR1 as SGHTS and CDR2 as YDEGEE. Trimming left V 2 bases short and J 4 bases short, with 1 base between. This chain's CDR3 is CASSFYNEQFF. The CDR3 DNA is TGTGCCAGCAGCTTTTACAATGAGCAGTTCTTC.

The chain couples TRBV5-1 to TRBJ1-1; unclear D gene. Germline lookup yields CDR1 SGHRS and CDR2 YFSETQ. There are 16 residues in the CDR3. V shed 5 bases and J shed 5 bases, with 22 bases lying between them. CDR3 region: CASRHDAWSGRTEAFF. The DNA of the CDR3 is TGCGCCAGCAGACACGATGCTTGGTCCGGGAGGACTGAAGCTTTCTTT.

This clone was recorded only once. The same CDR3 arises from other DNA sequences in this sample as well. The chain is built from TRBV2 and TRBJ1-1, with D possibly TRBD1 on 5 matching bases. Trimming removed 1 base at V and 3 bases at J, with 6 bases between. CDR1 is SNHLY and CDR2 is FYNNEI in the germline V gene. The CDR3 consists of 13 residues. CDR3 sequence (DNA): TGTGCCAGCAGTGAAGGGGGCCACACTGAAGCTTTCTTT. The encoded protein is CASSEGGHTEAFF.

This clone was picked up one time. J is TRBJ1-3 and V is TRBV19, with 8 positions matching TRBD1. This CDR3 contains 15 residues. Germline loops: CDR1 LNHDA, CDR2 SQIVND (reference sequence). V was clipped by 5 bases and J by 2 bases; unmatched bases: 5. CDR3 DNA: TGTGCCAGTAGTGCGCTGACAGGGGCTGGAAACACCATATATTTT. Translated: CASSALTGAGNTIYF.

The chain employs TRBV7-8 and TRBJ1-1; TRBD1 agrees at 7 bases. This CDR3 is 14 amino acids long. V gave up 3 bases and J gave up 2 bases; unmatched junction bases: 3. CDR1 is SGHVS, CDR2 FQNEAQ, per germline. The CDR3 region has the DNA TGTGCCAGCAGCTTTGGACAGGCCAACACTGAAGCTTTCTTT. Protein product: CASSFGQANTEAFF.

In its sample, this clone was seen once. The chain recombines TRBV7-9 with TRBJ1-1; possibly TRBD1 for D (5 bases). Looked up from germline, CDR1 is SEHNR and CDR2 is FQNEAQ (reference sequence). The CDR3 is made up of 17 amino acids. Trimming removed 4 bases at V and 3 bases at J, with 21 bases between. CDR3 residues: CASSSSSWGDWDTEAFF. In DNA form, the CDR3 reads TGTGCCAGCAGCTCCTCCTCTTGGGGGGATTGGGACACTGAAGCTTTCTTT.

This chain links TRBV27 with TRBJ2-1; TRBD2 matches at 10 bases. Trimming cost V 4 bases and J 5 bases; bases outside gene matches: 5. Germline values: CDR1 MNHEY, CDR2 SMNVEV (reference sequence). This CDR3 comprises 15 residues. The DNA for the CDR3 is TGTGCCAGCAGTTCGATACTAGCGGGACACAATGAGCAGTTCTTC. This sequence encodes CASSSILAGHNEQFF.

The rearrangement uses TRBV10-1 and TRBJ2-2; perhaps TRBD1 as D (5 bases). V lost 1 base and J lost 5, with 17 bases in between. The germline V gene has CDR1 WNHNN and CDR2 SYGVQD (reference sequence). The CDR3 consists of 17 residues. The CDR3 region has the DNA TGCGCCAGCAGTGAGTGTAAGGGGCAGGCGAGTACCGGGGAGCTGTTTTTT. This codes for CASSECKGQASTGELFF.

CDR3 sequence (DNA): TGTGCCTGGGGACTAGCGGGAGGGGGGTCCTACAATGAGCAGTTCTTC. Amino acid sequence: CAWGLAGGGSYNEQFF. The V gene is TRBV30, the J gene TRBJ2-1; 15 bases fit TRBD2. CDR1 is GTSNPN, CDR2 SVGIG, per germline (reference sequence). V shed 5 bases and J 1 base; nucleotides not matched to a gene: 3. The CDR3 sequence is 16 residues long.

This chain uses TRBV15 with TRBJ1-5; D gene uncertain. This CDR3 is 11 amino acids long. Trimming removed 2 bases from V and 4 bases from J, with 0 bases in between. Germline CDR1 is LNHNV and CDR2 is YYDKDF (reference sequence). The CDR3 region is CATSRNQPQHF. CDR3 sequence (DNA): TGTGCCACCAGCAGAAATCAGCCCCAGCATTTT. Drawing the rest from reference TRBV15 and TRBJ1-5, the complete variable domain is DAMVIQNPRYQVTQFGKPVTLSCSQTLNHNVMYWYQQKSSQAPKLLFHYYDKDFNNEADTPDNFQSRRPNTSFCFLDIRSPGLGDTAMYLCATSRNQPQHFGDGTRLSIL.

This rearrangement joins TRBV28 to TRBJ2-5; D gene uncertain. V lost 2 bases and J lost 5, with 12 bases in between. There are 14 residues in the CDR3. CDR1 MDHEN and CDR2 SYDVKM come from the germline V gene. The CDR3 DNA is TGTGCCAGCAGTTTACGGGCCCAAAGGGAGACCCAGTACTTC. Translation gives CASSLRAQRETQYF.

The table lists this clone with a few counts. This chain joins TRBV27 and TRBJ1-2; possibly TRBD1 for D (5 bases). The germline CDR1 and CDR2 sequences are MNHEY and SMNVEV (reference sequence). The ends were cut back, 5 bases at V and 4 bases at J, with 23 bases in the middle. The CDR3 contains 17 residues. Here the CDR3 DNA reads TGTGCCAGCAGTCCTTACCCCGCCGGCAGGGCCACCTATGGCTACACCTTC. It translates to CASSPYPAGRATYGYTF.

This chain links TRBV5-1 with TRBJ2-2; tentatively, D is TRBD1 or TRBD2 (5 bases each). This CDR3 is built from 15 residues. Germline CDR1 is SGHRS and CDR2 is YFSETQ. V shed 4 bases and J shed 0 bases, with 10 bases lying between them. In DNA, the CDR3 is TGCGCCAGCAGCAGGGACGGATCGAACACCGGGGAGCTGTTTTTT. This gives the protein CASSRDGSNTGELFF.

V gene TRBV6-5 combines with J gene TRBJ1-5; D gene unclear. The V end lost 2 bases, the J end lost 1 base, and 3 bases lay between the germline ends. Germline-derived CDR1 and CDR2 are MNHEY and SVGAGI. The CDR3 covers 13 residues. This CDR3 reads CASSYNSNQPQHF. CDR3 DNA: TGTGCCAGCAGTTACAACAGCAATCAGCCCCAGCATTTT.

The chain uses TRBV9 and TRBJ1-1, with 7 bases matching TRBD1. CDR3 size: 14 residues. The J segment lost 5 bases and the V segment lost 6 bases, leaving 10 bases of the junction unmatched. Germline CDR1 reads SGDLS; CDR2 reads YYNGEE. The CDR3 here is CASTSPGGATEAFF. In DNA form, the CDR3 reads TGTGCCAGCACATCTCCAGGGGGGGCGACTGAAGCTTTCTTT. The full variable domain, its missing parts supplied by reference TRBV9 and TRBJ1-1, is DSGVTQTPKHLITATGQRVTLRCSPRSGDLSVYWYQQSLDQGLQFLIQYYNGEERAKGNILERFSAQQFPDLHSELNLSSLELGDSALYFCASTSPGGATEAFFGQGTRLTVV.

The chain links TRBV18 to TRBJ2-7; 8 positions agree with TRBD1. This CDR3 region has 15 residues. Germline V gives CDR1 KGHSH, CDR2 LQKENI. Trimming removed 1 base from V and 5 bases from J; junction bases left unmatched: 7. CDR3 coding DNA: TGTGCCAGCTCACCACTAGGACAGGGTCGGGACGAGCAGTACTTC. Translating gives CASSPLGQGRDEQYF.

The chain uses TRBV24-1 and TRBJ2-7; perhaps TRBD2 as D (6 bases). CDR1 and CDR2 from the germline V gene are KGHDR and SFDVKD. Trimming left V 3 bases short and J 11 bases short, with 16 bases between. The CDR3 has 13 amino acids. This CDR3 reads CATSDPLREVKYF. DNA of the CDR3: TGTGCCACCAGTGATCCACTCAGGGAGGTAAAGTACTTC.

The chain has TRBV7-9 and TRBJ1-1; no firm D call. V lost 7 bases, J lost 0 bases, and 6 bases lay in between. Germline values: CDR1 SEHNR, CDR2 FQNEAQ (reference sequence). The CDR3 extends over 12 amino acids. CDR3: CASNRVNTEAFF. The DNA for the CDR3 is TGTGCCAGCAATAGGGTGAACACTGAAGCTTTCTTT.

This clone was recorded only once. V and J are TRBV4-3 and TRBJ1-1; D unresolved. Trimming pared 4 bases from V and 4 bases from J, leaving 10 bases between. The CDR3 covers 13 residues. The V gene's germline CDR1 is LGHNA and CDR2 YSLEER. The CDR3 DNA reads TGCGCCAGCAGCCTTTCGGGAAGCACTGAAGCTTTCTTT. This gives the protein CASSLSGSTEAFF.

The chain employs TRBV5-1 and TRBJ1-2; D is possibly TRBD1 (5 bases). The germline V and J ends were trimmed by 4 bases and 6 bases, with 10 bases remaining between them. The CDR3 has 12 amino acids. Per germline, CDR1 SGHRS and CDR2 YFSETQ. The CDR3 sequence is CASSIGGHGYTF. The DNA of the CDR3 is TGCGCCAGCAGCATCGGGGGTCATGGCTACACCTTC.

This clone was seen only a few times. V usage is TRBV19 and J usage is TRBJ1-3; D unresolved. Germline values: CDR1 LNHDA, CDR2 SQIVND (reference sequence). V lost 5 bases and J lost 4, with 12 bases in between. The CDR3 runs 14 residues. CDR3 nucleotides: TGTGCCAGTAGTTTCGCGGAATACGGAAACACCATATATTTT. This gives the protein CASSFAEYGNTIYF. The variable domain in full, with the rest retrieved from reference TRBV19 and TRBJ1-3, is DGGITQSPKYLFRKEGQNVTLSCEQNLNHDAMYWYRQDPGQGLRLIYYSQIVNDFQKGDIAEGYSVSREKKESFPLTVTSAQKNPTAFYLCASSFAEYGNTIYFGEGSWLTVV.

This sequence joins TRBV11-3 and TRBJ1-1; no reliable D call. Germline V CDR1 and CDR2: SGHNT, YENEEA. V lost 1 base and J lost 5, with 11 bases in between. This CDR3 contains 14 residues. For the CDR3, the DNA is TGTGCCAGCAGCTTAGTGTGGGCCGGGACTGAAGCTTTCTTT. Translated, it gives CASSLVWAGTEAFF.

The chain couples TRBV4-1 to TRBJ2-5, with 9 bases aligning to TRBD2. Trimming took 0 bases from V and 4 from J; bases not matched to a gene: 0. The V gene's germline CDR1 is MGHRA and CDR2 YSYEKL. This CDR3 comprises 14 residues. CDR3 protein: CASSQEAGGETQYF. CDR3 nucleotide sequence: TGCGCCAGCAGCCAAGAAGCGGGAGGAGAGACCCAGTACTTC.

A word on this clone: One junction end does not reproduce the germline sequence, and a read error may be involved. Other DNA sequences from this sample encode an identical CDR3 as well. The chain is built from TRBV7-3 and TRBJ1-6; no definite D call. The germline V gene has CDR1 SGHTA and CDR2 FQGTGA. CDR3 length: 12 residues. DNA of the CDR3: TGTGCCAGCAGCTACTACAATTCACCCCTCCATTTT. This gives the protein CASSYYNSPLHF.

V gene TRBV5-6 combines with J gene TRBJ1-2; TRBD1 might be the D (5 bases). The V end was cut by 0 bases, the J end by 6 bases, with 15 bases between. The CDR3 spans 15 residues. Germline CDR1 is SGHDT and CDR2 is YYEEEE. CDR3 nucleotides: TGTGCCAGCAGCTTGGTTCGGAGTTGGGGGAATGGCTACACCTTC. Its protein is CASSLVRSWGNGYTF.

The chain employs TRBV10-3 and TRBJ1-3, with a weak D call TRBD1 (5 bases). The CDR3 is 16 amino acids. Trimming pared 4 bases from V and 0 bases from J, leaving 13 bases between. The V gene's germline CDR1 is ENHRY and CDR2 SYGVKD. CDR3 sequence reads: CAISGGSGISGNTIYF. The CDR3 nucleotides read TGTGCCATCAGTGGGGGGTCCGGAATCTCTGGAAACACCATATATTTT.